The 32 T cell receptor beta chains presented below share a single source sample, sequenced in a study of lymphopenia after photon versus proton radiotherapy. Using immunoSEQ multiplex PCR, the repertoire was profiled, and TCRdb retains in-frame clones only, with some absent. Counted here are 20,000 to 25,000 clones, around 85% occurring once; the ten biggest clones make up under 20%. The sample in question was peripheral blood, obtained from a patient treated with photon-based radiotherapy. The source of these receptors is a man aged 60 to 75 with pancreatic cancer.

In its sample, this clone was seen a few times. Here the CDR3 reads CASSLLGQPQHF. The CDR3 region has the DNA TGTGCCAGCAGCTTACTGGGTCAGCCCCAGCATTTT. The V call is TRBV5-8, the J call TRBJ1-5; D gene ambiguous. Looked up from germline, CDR1 is SGHTS and CDR2 is YDEGEE. V was trimmed by 2 bases and J by 6 bases, leaving 6 bases between them. The CDR3 spans 12 residues.

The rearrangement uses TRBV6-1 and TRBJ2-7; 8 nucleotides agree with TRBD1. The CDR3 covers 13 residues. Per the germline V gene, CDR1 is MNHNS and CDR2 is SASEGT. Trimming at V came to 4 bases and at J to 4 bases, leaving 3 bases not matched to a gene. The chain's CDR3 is CASSGTGKYEQYF. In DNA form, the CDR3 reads TGTGCCAGCAGTGGGACAGGGAAATACGAGCAGTACTTC.

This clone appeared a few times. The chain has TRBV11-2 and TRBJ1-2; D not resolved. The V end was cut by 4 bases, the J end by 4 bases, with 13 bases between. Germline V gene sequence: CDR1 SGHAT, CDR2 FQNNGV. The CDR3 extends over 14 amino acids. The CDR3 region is CASSSVRSGYGYTF. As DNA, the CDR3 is TGTGCCAGCAGCTCCGTCAGGAGTGGCTATGGCTACACCTTC.

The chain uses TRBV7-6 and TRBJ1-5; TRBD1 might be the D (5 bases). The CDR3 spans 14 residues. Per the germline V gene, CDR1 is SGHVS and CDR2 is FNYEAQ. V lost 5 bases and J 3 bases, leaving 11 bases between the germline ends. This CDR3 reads CASSPGAYNQPQHF. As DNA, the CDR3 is TGTGCCAGCAGCCCCGGGGCCTACAATCAGCCCCAGCATTTT.

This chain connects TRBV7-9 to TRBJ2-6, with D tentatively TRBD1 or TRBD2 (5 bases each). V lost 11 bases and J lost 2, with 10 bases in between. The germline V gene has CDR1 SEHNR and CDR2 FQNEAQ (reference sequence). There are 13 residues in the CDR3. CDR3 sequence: CAGGSPGANVLTF. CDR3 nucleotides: TGTGCCGGGGGTAGTCCTGGGGCCAACGTCCTGACTTTC.

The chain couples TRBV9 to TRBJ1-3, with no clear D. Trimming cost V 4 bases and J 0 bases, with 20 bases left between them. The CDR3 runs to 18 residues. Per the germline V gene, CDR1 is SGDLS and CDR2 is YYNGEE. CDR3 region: CASSPHIEPVSSGNTIYF. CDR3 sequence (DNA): TGTGCCAGCAGCCCCCACATAGAACCCGTGAGCTCTGGAAACACCATATATTTT.

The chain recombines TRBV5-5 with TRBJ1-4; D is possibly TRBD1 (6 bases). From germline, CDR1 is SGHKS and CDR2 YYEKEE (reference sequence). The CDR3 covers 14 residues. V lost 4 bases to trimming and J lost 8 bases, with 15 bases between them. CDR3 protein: CASSRDTRTEKLFF. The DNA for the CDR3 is TGTGCCAGCAGCCGGGACACCCGGACGGAAAAACTGTTTTTT.

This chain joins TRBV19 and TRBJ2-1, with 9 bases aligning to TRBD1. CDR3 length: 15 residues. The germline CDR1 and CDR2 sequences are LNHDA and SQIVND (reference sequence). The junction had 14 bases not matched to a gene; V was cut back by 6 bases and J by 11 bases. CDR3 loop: CASRPGQGYSLKQFF. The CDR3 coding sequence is TGTGCCAGTAGGCCCGGACAGGGGTATTCCCTGAAGCAGTTCTTC.

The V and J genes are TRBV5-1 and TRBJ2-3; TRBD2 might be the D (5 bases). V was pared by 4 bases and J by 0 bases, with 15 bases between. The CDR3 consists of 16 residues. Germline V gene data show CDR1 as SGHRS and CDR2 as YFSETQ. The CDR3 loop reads CASSQLGPGSTDTQYF. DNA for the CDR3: TGCGCCAGCAGCCAACTAGGCCCTGGTAGCACAGATACGCAGTATTTT.

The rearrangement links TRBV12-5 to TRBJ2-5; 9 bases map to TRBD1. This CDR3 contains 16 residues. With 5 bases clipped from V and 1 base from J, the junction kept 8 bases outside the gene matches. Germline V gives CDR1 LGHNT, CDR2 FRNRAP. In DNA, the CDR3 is TGTGCTAGTGGTCCACAGGGGGCAAAAATCCAAGAGACCCAGTACTTC. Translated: CASGPQGAKIQETQYF.

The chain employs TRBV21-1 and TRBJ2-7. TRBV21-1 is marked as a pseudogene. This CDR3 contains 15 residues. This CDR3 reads CASSKVGTYSYEQYF. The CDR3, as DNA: TGTGCCAGCAGCAAAGTGGGGACCTACTCCTACGAGCAGTACTTC.

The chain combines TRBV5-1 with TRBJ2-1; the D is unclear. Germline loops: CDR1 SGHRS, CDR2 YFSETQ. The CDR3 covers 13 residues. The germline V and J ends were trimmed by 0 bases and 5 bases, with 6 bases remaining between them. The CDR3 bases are TGCGCCAGCAGCTTGGCCGTCAACAATGAGCAGTTCTTC. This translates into CASSLAVNNEQFF.

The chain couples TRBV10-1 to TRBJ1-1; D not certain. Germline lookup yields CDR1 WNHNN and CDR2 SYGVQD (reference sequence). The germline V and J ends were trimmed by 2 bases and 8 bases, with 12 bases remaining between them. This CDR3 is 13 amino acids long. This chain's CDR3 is CASSEQQGTEAFF. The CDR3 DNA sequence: TGCGCCAGCAGTGAGCAACAAGGTACCGAAGCTTTCTTT.

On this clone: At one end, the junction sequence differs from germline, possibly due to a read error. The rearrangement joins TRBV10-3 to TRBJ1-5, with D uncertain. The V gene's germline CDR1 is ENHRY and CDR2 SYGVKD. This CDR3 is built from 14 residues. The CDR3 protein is CASSPNYSNQPQHF. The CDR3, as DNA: TGTGCCAGCAGTCCTAATTATAGCAATCAGCCCCAGCATTTT.

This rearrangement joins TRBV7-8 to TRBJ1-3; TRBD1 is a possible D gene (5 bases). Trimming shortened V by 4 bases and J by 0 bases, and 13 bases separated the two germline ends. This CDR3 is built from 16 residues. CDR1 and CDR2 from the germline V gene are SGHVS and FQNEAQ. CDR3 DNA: TGTGCCAGCAGCTCAGCAGGGAGTTTCTCTGGAAACACCATATATTTT. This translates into CASSSAGSFSGNTIYF.

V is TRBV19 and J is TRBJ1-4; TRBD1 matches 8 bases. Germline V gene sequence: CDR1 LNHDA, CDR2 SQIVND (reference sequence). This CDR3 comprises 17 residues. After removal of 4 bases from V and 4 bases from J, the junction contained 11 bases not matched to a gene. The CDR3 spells CASSSLSTGAINEKLFF. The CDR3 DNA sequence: TGTGCCAGTAGTAGCCTGTCGACAGGGGCTATTAATGAAAAACTGTTTTTT.

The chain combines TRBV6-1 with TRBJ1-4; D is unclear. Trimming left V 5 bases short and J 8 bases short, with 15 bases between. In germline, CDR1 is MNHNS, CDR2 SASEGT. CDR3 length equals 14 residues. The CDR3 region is CASSYARLEEKLFF. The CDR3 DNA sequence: TGTGCCAGCAGTTATGCCCGATTGGAGGAAAAACTGTTTTTT.

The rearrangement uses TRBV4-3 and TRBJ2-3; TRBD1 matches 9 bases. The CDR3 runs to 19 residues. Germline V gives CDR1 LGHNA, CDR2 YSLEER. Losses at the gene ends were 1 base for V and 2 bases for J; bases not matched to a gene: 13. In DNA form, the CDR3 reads TGCGCCAGCAGCCAAGGAGAGACAGGGGGTTGGAGCTACACAGATACGCAGTATTTT. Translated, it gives CASSQGETGGWSYTDTQYF.

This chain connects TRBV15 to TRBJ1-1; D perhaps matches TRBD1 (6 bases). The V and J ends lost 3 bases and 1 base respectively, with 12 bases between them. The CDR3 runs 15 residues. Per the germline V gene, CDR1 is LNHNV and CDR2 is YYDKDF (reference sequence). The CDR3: CATSSQGSGNTEAFF. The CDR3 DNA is TGTGCCACCAGCAGCCAGGGGTCCGGGAACACTGAAGCTTTCTTT.

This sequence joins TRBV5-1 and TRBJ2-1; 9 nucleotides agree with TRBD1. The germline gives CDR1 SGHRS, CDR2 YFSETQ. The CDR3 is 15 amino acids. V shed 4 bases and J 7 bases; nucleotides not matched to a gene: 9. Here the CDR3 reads CASSPLTGGRNEQFF. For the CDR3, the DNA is TGCGCCAGCAGCCCCCTGACAGGGGGGAGGAATGAGCAGTTCTTC.

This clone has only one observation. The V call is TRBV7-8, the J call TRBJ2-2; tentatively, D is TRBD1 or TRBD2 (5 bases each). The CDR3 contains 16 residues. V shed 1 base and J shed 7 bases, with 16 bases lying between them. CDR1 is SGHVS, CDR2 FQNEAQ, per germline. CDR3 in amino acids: CASSLEGGASGGELFF. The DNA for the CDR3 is TGTGCCAGCAGCTTAGAAGGTGGGGCGAGCGGCGGGGAGCTGTTTTTT.

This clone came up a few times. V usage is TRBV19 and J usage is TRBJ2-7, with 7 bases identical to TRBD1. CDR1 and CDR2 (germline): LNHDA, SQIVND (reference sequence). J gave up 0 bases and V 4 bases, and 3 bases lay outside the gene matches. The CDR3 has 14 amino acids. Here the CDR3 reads CASSKAGGSYEQYF. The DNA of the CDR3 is TGTGCCAGTAGTAAGGCAGGGGGCTCCTACGAGCAGTACTTC.

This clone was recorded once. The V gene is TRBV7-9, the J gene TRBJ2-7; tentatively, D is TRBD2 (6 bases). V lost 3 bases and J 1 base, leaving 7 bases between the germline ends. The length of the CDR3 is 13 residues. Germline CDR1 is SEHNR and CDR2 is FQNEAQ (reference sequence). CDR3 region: CASSLLASYEQYF. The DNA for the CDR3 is TGTGCCAGCAGCTTGCTAGCGTCCTACGAGCAGTACTTC.

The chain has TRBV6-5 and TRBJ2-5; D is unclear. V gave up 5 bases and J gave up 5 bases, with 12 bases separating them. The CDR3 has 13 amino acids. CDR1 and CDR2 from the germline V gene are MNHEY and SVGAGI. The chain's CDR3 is CASSESYGETQYF. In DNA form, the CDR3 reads TGTGCCAGCAGTGAATCGTACGGGGAGACCCAGTACTTC.

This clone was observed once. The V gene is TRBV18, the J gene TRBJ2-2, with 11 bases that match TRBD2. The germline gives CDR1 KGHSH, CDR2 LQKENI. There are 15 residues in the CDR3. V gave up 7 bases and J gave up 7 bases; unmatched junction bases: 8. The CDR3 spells CASWTTSGAFGELFF. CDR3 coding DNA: TGTGCCAGCTGGACGACTAGCGGGGCGTTCGGGGAGCTGTTTTTT.

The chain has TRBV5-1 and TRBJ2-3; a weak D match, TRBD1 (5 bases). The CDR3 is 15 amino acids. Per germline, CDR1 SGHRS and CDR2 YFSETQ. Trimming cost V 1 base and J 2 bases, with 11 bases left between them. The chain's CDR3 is CASSLWGTVTDTQYF. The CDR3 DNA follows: TGCGCCAGCAGCTTGTGGGGCACAGTCACAGATACGCAGTATTTT.

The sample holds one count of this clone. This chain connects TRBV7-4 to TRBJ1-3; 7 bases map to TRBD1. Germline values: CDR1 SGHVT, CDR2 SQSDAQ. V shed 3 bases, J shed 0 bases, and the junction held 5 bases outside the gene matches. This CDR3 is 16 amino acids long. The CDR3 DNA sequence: TGTGCCAGCAGCTTGGGGGACAGTCTCTCTGGAAACACCATATATTTT. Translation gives CASSLGDSLSGNTIYF.

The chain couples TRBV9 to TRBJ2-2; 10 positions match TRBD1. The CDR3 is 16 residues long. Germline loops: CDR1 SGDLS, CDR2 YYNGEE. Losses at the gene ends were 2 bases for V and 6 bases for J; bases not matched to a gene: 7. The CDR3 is CASSVLGQGGSGELFF. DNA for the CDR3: TGTGCCAGCAGCGTGCTCGGACAGGGGGGATCCGGGGAGCTGTTTTTT. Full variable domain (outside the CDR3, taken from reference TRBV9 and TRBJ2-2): DSGVTQTPKHLITATGQRVTLRCSPRSGDLSVYWYQQSLDQGLQFLIQYYNGEERAKGNILERFSAQQFPDLHSELNLSSLELGDSALYFCASSVLGQGGSGELFFGEGSRLTVL.

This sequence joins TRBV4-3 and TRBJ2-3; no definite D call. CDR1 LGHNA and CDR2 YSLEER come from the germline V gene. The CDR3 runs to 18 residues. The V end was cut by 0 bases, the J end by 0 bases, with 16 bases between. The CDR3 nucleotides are TGCGCCAGCAGCCAAGATTTTATGCTGGGTACTAGCACAGATACGCAGTATTTT. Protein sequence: CASSQDFMLGTSTDTQYF.

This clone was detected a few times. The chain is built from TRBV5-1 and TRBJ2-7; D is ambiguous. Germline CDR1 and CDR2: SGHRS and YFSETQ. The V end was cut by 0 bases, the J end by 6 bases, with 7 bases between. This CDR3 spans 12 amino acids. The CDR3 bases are TGCGCCAGCAGCTTGGAGGTTTCCGAGCAGTACTTC. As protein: CASSLEVSEQYF.

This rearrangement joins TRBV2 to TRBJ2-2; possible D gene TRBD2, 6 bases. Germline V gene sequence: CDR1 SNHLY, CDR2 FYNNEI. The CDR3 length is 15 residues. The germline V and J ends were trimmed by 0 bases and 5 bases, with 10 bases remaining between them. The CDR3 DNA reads TGTGCCAGCAGTGAAGCGCTTCGGGGGACCGGGGAGCTGTTTTTT. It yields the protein CASSEALRGTGELFF.

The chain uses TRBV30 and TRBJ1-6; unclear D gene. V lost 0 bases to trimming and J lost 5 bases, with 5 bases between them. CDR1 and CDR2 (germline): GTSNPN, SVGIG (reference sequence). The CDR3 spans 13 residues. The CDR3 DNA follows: TGTGCCTGGAGTGTCGCTAATAATTCACCCCTCCACTTT. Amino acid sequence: CAWSVANNSPLHF.